This T cell receptor (beta chain) emerged from a study of cytotoxic CD8 clonotypes in ibrutinib-treated CLL. Study summary: Partial response occurred in approximately 24 patients and complete response in 2; at median about 70 months, approximately 14 remained remitted and approximately 12 progressed. Each sample contained, on average, about 250,000 productive templates and nearly 95,000 productive rearrangements. Points from the study as a whole: Clonality measured at baseline exceeded age-matched healthy donors, tracking circulating CD8+ T-cell counts.

Produced via immunoSEQ multiplex PCR; TCRdb's table is partial and in-frame only. The repertoire holds 250,000 or so clones, with 60% to 75% as singletons. The CDR3 has 15 amino acids. Germline CDR1 and CDR2: MGHRA and YSYEKL. V was clipped by 1 base and J by 6 bases; unmatched bases: 5. Details on this clone: Antigen specificity is unknown.

Source: PBMCs, taken after 24 months of ibrutinib treatment. The clonotype was recovered from a human donor with chronic lymphocytic leukemia. The J gene is TRBJ2-1, the V gene TRBV4-1; 8 bases are a match to TRBD2. In DNA form, the CDR3 reads TGCGCCAGCAGCCAAGTACTAGCGGAAACCAATGAGCAGTTCTTC. As protein: CASSQVLAETNEQFF.